These T cell receptor beta chains were read from a single sample in a study of T cell repertoires in ileal Crohn's disease. The assay was immunoSEQ multiplex PCR, and TCRdb's table has in-frame clones only and misses some. In the table there are about 4,900 clones, over 75% of which are singletons. The sequencing sample was made of ileal tissue. The receptors shown here come from an adult with Crohn's disease. Each CDR3 is given with its conserved first and last residue. The order of the fields is clone size, D gene, V gene, J gene, CDR3 protein, CDR3 DNA. D genes are given only for firm matches. Size is stated for part of the rows, as once, few or many counts, or as a class when the clone is expanded.

.	.	TRBV28	TRBJ2-3	CASRGIPWTDRGDTQYF	TGTGCCAGCAGGGGAATACCCTGGACAGATCGAGGAGATACGCAGTATTTT
.	TRBD2	TRBV2	TRBJ2-1	CASSTGGARRYNEQFF	TGTGCCAGCAGTACGGGGGGGGCACGCCGCTACAATGAGCAGTTCTTC
.	TRBD1	TRBV7-2	TRBJ1-2	CASSIQGYGYTF	TGTGCCAGCAGCATACAGGGGTATGGCTACACCTTC
once	TRBD2	TRBV18	TRBJ2-3	CASSPTSGTAKESTDTQYF	TGTGCCAGCTCACCAACTAGCGGGACAGCAAAAGAGAGCACAGATACGCAGTATTTT
.	.	TRBV15	TRBJ2-3	CATSRVAVDTQYF	TGTGCCACCAGCAGAGTGGCGGTAGATACGCAGTATTTT
.	TRBD2	TRBV6-6	TRBJ2-3	CASFPTAGWGTDTQYF	TGTGCCAGCTTTCCTACAGCGGGGTGGGGCACAGATACGCAGTATTTT
.	.	TRBV6-5	TRBJ2-3	CASSRRQGTDTQYF	TGTGCCAGCAGTCGGAGACAGGGCACAGATACGCAGTATTTT
.	.	TRBV23-1	TRBJ1-1	CASSLLGGVTEAFF	TGCGCCAGCAGTCTTCTGGGGGGGGTTACTGAAGCTTTCTTT
.	TRBD1	TRBV4-1	TRBJ2-3	CASSRPGQGTDTQYF	TGCGCCAGCAGCCGCCCGGGACAGGGGACAGATACGCAGTATTTT
once	.	TRBV19	TRBJ1-2	CASSKDFYGYTF	TGTGCCAGTAGCAAGGACTTCTATGGCTACACCTTC
.	TRBD1	TRBV6-1	TRBJ2-3	CASNNHRGGTDTQYF	TGTGCCAGCAATAACCACAGGGGAGGCACAGATACGCAGTATTTT
.	.	TRBV7-2	TRBJ1-5	CASSLNNRDHQPQHF	TGTGCCAGCAGCCTTAATAACAGAGACCATCAGCCCCAGCATTTT
.	.	TRBV29-1	TRBJ1-1	CSVAGQSTEAFF	TGCAGCGTTGCCGGACAGAGCACTGAAGCTTTCTTT
.	.	TRBV19	TRBJ1-5	CASSNTGISNQPQHF	TGTGCCAGCAGTAATACAGGAATTAGCAATCAGCCCCAGCATTTT
.	TRBD1	TRBV5-3	TRBJ1-1	CARSPGQGTTEAFF	TGTGCCAGAAGCCCGGGACAGGGGACCACTGAAGCTTTCTTT
.	.	TRBV2	TRBJ2-3	CASRGRVSTDTQYF	TGTGCCAGCAGGGGCAGGGTGAGCACAGATACGCAGTATTTT
.	.	TRBV5-6	TRBJ2-3	CASRRGGPTDTQYF	TGTGCCAGCAGGAGGGGGGGCCCCACAGATACGCAGTATTTT
.	.	TRBV5-1	TRBJ2-3	CASSLGLKRGTDTQYF	TGCGCCAGCAGCCTGGGACTTAAACGGGGCACAGATACGCAGTATTTT
.	.	TRBV19	TRBJ1-4	CASSIGSVSTNEKLFF	TGTGCCAGTAGTATTGGTTCAGTTTCAACTAATGAAAAACTGTTTTTT
.	TRBD2	TRBV11-2	TRBJ2-4	CASSPRTSGGVLAKNIQYF	TGTGCCAGCAGCCCCCGGACTAGCGGGGGGGTCCTAGCCAAAAACATTCAGTACTTC
.	TRBD2	TRBV4-1	TRBJ2-2	CASSQAVAGGHFGELFF	TGCGCCAGCAGCCAAGCTGTAGCGGGGGGGCACTTCGGGGAGCTGTTTTTT
once	.	TRBV28	TRBJ1-2	CASAVSGQTLQYGYTF	TGTGCCAGCGCAGTTTCTGGACAGACTCTTCAATATGGCTACACCTTC
.	.	TRBV23-1	TRBJ1-6	CASSPPRVNSPLHF	TGCGCCAGCAGTCCCCCCAGGGTTAATTCACCCCTCCACTTT
.	.	TRBV4-2	TRBJ1-5	CASSQGDQPQHF	TGTGCCAGCAGCCAAGGAGATCAGCCCCAGCATTTT
.	TRBD1	TRBV7-8	TRBJ2-1	CASSLNRGQIGGGEQFF	TGTGCCAGCAGCCTCAACAGGGGTCAAATTGGGGGCGGTGAGCAGTTCTTC
.	.	TRBV18	TRBJ1-5	CASSPSFRDTQPQHF	TGTGCCAGCTCACCATCTTTCCGGGACACGCAGCCCCAGCATTTT
.	TRBD2	TRBV4-2	TRBJ2-3	CASSQESRSGTSTDTQYF	TGTGCCAGCAGCCAAGAATCGCGCAGCGGGACTAGCACAGATACGCAGTATTTT
.	TRBD1	TRBV2	TRBJ1-5	CASRGTGIQPQHF	TGTGCCAGCAGGGGGACAGGGATTCAGCCCCAGCATTTT
.	.	TRBV5-1	TRBJ2-7	CASSLSPGGGGYEQYF	TGCGCCAGCAGCTTGTCCCCCGGGGGTGGGGGCTACGAGCAGTACTTC
once	.	TRBV14	TRBJ2-5	CASSQAGSKRTQYF	TGTGCCAGCAGCCAGGCGGGGTCCAAGAGGACCCAGTACTTC
.	TRBD2	TRBV4-2	TRBJ2-7	CASSQGPGGAYEQYF	TGTGCCAGCAGCCAAGGCCCGGGGGGGGCCTACGAGCAGTACTTC
.	TRBD2	TRBV19	TRBJ2-2	CASSPLGGRGPELFF	TGTGCCAGTAGTCCGCTGGGCGGGAGGGGACCGGAGCTGTTTTTT
.	.	TRBV14	TRBJ2-7	CASSQDKAAPVGDEQYF	TGTGCCAGCAGCCAAGATAAGGCAGCACCCGTCGGGGACGAGCAGTACTTC
once	.	TRBV28	TRBJ1-5	CASSLQYQPQHF	TGTGCCAGCAGCTTGCAGTATCAGCCCCAGCATTTT
.	TRBD2	TRBV4-3	TRBJ2-2	CASSQGGGLANTGELFF	TGCGCCAGCAGCCAAGGAGGAGGACTAGCGAACACCGGGGAGCTGTTTTTT
few	.	TRBV7-9	TRBJ2-6	CASRVSSGANVLTF	TGTGCCAGCAGGGTCAGCTCTGGGGCCAACGTCCTGACTTTC
.	.	TRBV2	TRBJ1-5	CASMGHELQPQHF	TGTGCCAGCATGGGACACGAGCTTCAGCCCCAGCATTTT
.	TRBD2	TRBV4-1	TRBJ2-1	CASSQVSTSGGREQFF	TGCGCCAGCAGCCAGGTATCGACTAGCGGGGGGCGGGAGCAGTTCTTC
few	.	TRBV6-5	TRBJ1-2	CASSYSGQRLGGYTF	TGTGCCAGCAGTTACTCCGGACAGAGGTTGGGTGGCTACACCTTC
.	.	TRBV7-9	TRBJ1-2	CASSPGSQNYGYTF	TGTGCCAGCAGCCCCGGGAGCCAGAACTATGGCTACACCTTC
.	TRBD2	TRBV11-1	TRBJ2-7	CASSRLGGAEQYF	TGTGCCAGCAGCCGCCTCGGGGGGGCCGAGCAGTACTTC
.	.	TRBV2	TRBJ1-4	CASTPQATTNEKLFF	TGTGCCAGCACACCACAGGCGACAACTAATGAAAAACTGTTTTTT
.	.	TRBV4-1	TRBJ2-3	CASSQPGTYRTDTQYF	TGCGCCAGCAGCCAGCCGGGGACATACCGCACAGATACGCAGTATTTT
.	TRBD1	TRBV19	TRBJ2-7	CASSIEVHRGTYEQYF	TGTGCCAGTAGTATAGAGGTCCACAGGGGGACGTACGAGCAGTACTTC
once	TRBD2	TRBV7-9	TRBJ2-5	CASSISGGLQETQYF	TGTGCCAGCAGCATTAGCGGGGGCTTGCAAGAGACCCAGTACTTC
.	.	TRBV7-9	TRBJ2-7	CASSPRPRTESYEQYF	TGTGCCAGCAGCCCCCGTCCCAGGACAGAATCCTACGAGCAGTACTTC
.	.	TRBV6-6	TRBJ1-4	CASSYSRGGGEKLFF	TGTGCCAGCAGTTACTCGAGGGGAGGCGGTGAAAAACTGTTTTTT
.	TRBD1	TRBV28	TRBJ2-1	CASSETGGIYNEQFF	TGTGCCAGCAGCGAGACAGGGGGGATCTACAATGAGCAGTTCTTC
.	.	TRBV28	TRBJ1-5	CASRVSGEPQHF	TGTGCCAGCAGGGTTTCGGGGGAGCCCCAGCATTTT
.	TRBD2	TRBV30	TRBJ2-1	CAWSAWTSGGDEQFF	TGTGCCTGGAGTGCGTGGACTAGCGGGGGCGATGAGCAGTTCTTC
once	TRBD2	TRBV11-2	TRBJ2-7	CASSLERGAAYEQYF	TGTGCCAGCAGCTTGGAGCGGGGGGCCGCCTACGAGCAGTACTTC
.	.	TRBV30	TRBJ2-7	CAWSVKLLPKGSDAYEQYF	TGTGCCTGGAGTGTAAAACTCCTCCCCAAGGGGTCGGATGCCTACGAGCAGTACTTC
.	.	TRBV5-4	TRBJ1-1	CASSLGGHMNTEAFF	TGTGCCAGCAGCTTGGGGGGACATATGAACACTGAAGCTTTCTTT
.	.	TRBV14	TRBJ2-7	CASSQDLDRTYEQYF	TGTGCCAGCAGCCAAGATTTGGACAGAACCTACGAGCAGTACTTC
.	.	TRBV2	TRBJ1-2	CASSGSAGRGYTF	TGTGCCAGCAGTGGTTCGGCGGGCCGTGGCTACACCTTC
.	.	TRBV28	TRBJ1-2	CASSLYLASIGGGYTF	TGTGCCAGCAGTTTATATTTGGCTAGCATAGGAGGTGGCTACACCTTC
.	TRBD2	TRBV9	TRBJ2-2	CASSVAGRSGGRTGELFF	TGTGCCAGCAGCGTAGCGGGTCGATCGGGGGGGCGCACCGGGGAGCTGTTTTTT
.	.	TRBV4-1	TRBJ1-2	CASSQDSGYTHYGYTF	TGCGCCAGCAGCCAAGATTCGGGATACACCCACTATGGCTACACCTTC
.	.	TRBV4-2	TRBJ2-3	CASSQARQAASTDTQYF	TGTGCCAGCAGCCAAGCTCGCCAAGCGGCAAGCACAGATACGCAGTATTTT
few	.	TRBV27	TRBJ1-5	CASSFPRDKEHNQPQHF	TGTGCCAGCAGTTTTCCTCGGGACAAAGAACACAATCAGCCCCAGCATTTT